This T cell receptor (beta chain) was captured in a study of T cell changes during pregnancy in multiple sclerosis. The V gene's germline CDR1 is SEHNR and CDR2 FQNEAQ (reference sequence). The CDR3 length is 11 residues. V gave up 1 base and J gave up 11 bases; unmatched junction bases: 1. Some clones are missing from TCRdb's copy, which holds only in-frame ones; the method was immunoSEQ multiplex PCR. The sample includes about 64,000 clones, roughly 92% of them seen just once. The gene calls are TRBV7-9 and TRBJ1-1, with 7 nucleotides matching TRBD1. This clonotype originated in a female donor with multiple sclerosis, enrolled in a pregnancy study. The sample in question was peripheral blood, obtained in the second trimester of pregnancy. The CDR3 reads CASSLEDRAFF. The CDR3, as DNA: TGTGCCAGCAGCTTAGAGGACAGGGCTTTCTTT. Full variable domain (rest looked up from reference TRBV7-9 and TRBJ1-1): DTGVSQNPRHKITKRGQNVTFRCDPISEHNRLYWYRQTLGQGPEFLTYFQNEAQLEKSRLLSDRFSAERPKGSFSTLEIQRTEQGDSAMYLCASSLEDRAFFGQGTRLTVV.